Ten or more counts support the clone carrying this T cell receptor (beta chain). Its antigen is still unknown. The data were taken from a study of T cell repertoires in cytomegalovirus infection. In the study overall: From public TCR beta signatures came an indication of both CMV infection and matching HLA type. Points from the study as a whole: HLA-C-restricted CMV-specific TCR beta clonotypes were dominant in the ex vivo response.

Germline V gene lookup returns CDR1 SGHVS and CDR2 FNYEAQ. Losses at the gene ends were 3 bases for V and 2 bases for J; bases not matched to a gene: 4. This CDR3 comprises 15 residues. TCRdb ran MiXCR on the reads and lists one entry per CDR3 protein. This table has 340,000 or so distinct CDR3 sequences, 20% to 25% appearing once. This specimen consisted of cultured PBMCs, obtained from culture after CMV antigen stimulation. The sequence derives from a human donor in good health (CMV status not recorded). Some clones in this sample may be carry-over from other donors' samples. This chain joins TRBV7-6 and TRBJ2-1; 7 bases are shared with TRBD2. CDR3 bases: TGTGCCAGCAGCTTCGGCGGGAGCGCCTACAATGAGCAGTTCTTC. This sequence encodes CASSFGGSAYNEQFF.